This TCR beta chain was captured in a study of cytomegalovirus exposure and HLA in healthy donors. Whole-study results and caveats: Versus the approximately 700-donor mean, an Asian-associated ancestry cluster reportedly showed fewer N-insertions in a later analysis.

V was cut by 0 bases and J by 6 bases, with 13 bases left in between. This CDR3 has 14 amino acids. CDR1 and CDR2 (germline): SGHDT, YYEEEE. A word on this clone: Its antigen is not known.

Primers included in the PCR were 60 Vbeta and 13 Jbeta primers. TCRdb keeps only in-frame clones here, not all; method: immunoSEQ multiplex PCR. Of some 130,000 clones in the sample, roughly four fifths were seen once. This cohort consisted of healthy bone marrow donors. While unrecorded immune exposures were likely, the donors were nominally healthy when sampled. This chain joins TRBV5-6 and TRBJ2-7; tentative D call: TRBD1 (5 bases). The TCR comes from a male donor in good health and CMV-seropositive. The sample comprised PBMCs. The CDR3 is CASSLVVRGGEQYF. CDR3 nucleotides: TGTGCCAGCAGCTTGGTAGTAAGGGGCGGCGAGCAGTACTTC.